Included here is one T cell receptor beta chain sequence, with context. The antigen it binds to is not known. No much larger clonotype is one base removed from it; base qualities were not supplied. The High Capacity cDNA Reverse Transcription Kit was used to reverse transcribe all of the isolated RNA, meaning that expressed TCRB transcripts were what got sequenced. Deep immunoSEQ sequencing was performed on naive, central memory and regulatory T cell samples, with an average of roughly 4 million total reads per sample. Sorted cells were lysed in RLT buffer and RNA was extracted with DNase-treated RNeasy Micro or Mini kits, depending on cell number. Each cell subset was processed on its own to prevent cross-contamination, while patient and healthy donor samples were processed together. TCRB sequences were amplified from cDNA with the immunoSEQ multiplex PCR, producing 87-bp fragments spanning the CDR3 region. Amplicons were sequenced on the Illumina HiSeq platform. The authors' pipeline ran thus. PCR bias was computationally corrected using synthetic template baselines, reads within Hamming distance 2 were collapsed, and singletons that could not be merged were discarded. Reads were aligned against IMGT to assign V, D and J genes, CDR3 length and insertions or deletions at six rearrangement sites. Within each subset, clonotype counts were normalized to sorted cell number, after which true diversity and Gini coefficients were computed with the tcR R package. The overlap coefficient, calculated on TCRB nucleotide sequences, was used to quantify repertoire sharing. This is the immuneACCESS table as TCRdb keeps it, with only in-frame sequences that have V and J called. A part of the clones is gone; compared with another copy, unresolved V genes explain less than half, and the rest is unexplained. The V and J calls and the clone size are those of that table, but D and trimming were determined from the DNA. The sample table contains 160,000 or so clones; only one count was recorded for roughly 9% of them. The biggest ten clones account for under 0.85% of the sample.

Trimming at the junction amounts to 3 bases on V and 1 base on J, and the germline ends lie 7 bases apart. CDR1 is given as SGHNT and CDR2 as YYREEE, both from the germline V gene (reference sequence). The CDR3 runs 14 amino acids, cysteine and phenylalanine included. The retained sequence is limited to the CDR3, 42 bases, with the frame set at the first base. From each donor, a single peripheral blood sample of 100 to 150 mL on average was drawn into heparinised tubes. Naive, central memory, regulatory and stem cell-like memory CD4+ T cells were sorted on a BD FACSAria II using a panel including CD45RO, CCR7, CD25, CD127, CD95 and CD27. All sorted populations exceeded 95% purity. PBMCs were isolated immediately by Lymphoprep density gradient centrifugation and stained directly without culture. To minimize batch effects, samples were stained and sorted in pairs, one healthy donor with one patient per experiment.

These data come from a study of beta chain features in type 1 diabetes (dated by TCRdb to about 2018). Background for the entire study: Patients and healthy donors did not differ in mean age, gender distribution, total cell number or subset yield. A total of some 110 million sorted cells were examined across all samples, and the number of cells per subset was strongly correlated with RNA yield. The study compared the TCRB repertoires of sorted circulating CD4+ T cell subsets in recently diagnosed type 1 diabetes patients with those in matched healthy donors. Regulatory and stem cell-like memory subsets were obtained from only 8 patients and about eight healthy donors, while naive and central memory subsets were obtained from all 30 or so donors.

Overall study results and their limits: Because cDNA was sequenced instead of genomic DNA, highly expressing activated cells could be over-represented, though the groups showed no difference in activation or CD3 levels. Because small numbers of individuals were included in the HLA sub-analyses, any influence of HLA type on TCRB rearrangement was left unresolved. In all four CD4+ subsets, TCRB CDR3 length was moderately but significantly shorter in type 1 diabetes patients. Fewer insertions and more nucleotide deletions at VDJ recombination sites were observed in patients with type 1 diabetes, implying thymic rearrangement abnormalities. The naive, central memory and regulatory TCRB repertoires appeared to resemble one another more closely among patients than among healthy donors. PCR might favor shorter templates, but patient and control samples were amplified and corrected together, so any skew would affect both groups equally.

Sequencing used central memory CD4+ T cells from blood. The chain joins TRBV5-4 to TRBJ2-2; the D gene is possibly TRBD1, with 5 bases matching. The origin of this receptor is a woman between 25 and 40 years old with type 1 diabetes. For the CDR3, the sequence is CASSYTGNTGELFF. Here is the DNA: TGTGCCAGCAGCTATACAGGGAACACCGGGGAGCTGTTTTTT.